This is a list of T cell receptor beta chains from one sample in a study of Graves' ophthalmopathy and Graves' hyperthyroidism. TCRdb reanalysed the multiplex PCR reads using MiXCR and keeps one entry per CDR3 protein. The sample contains about 740,000 distinct CDR3 sequences, 40% of which appear only once. Sequencing was performed on peripheral blood. All receptors derive from an adult man with Graves' ophthalmopathy. Each CDR3 is given without its conserved first and last residue.

v_gene: TRBV7-2; j_gene: TRBJ2-5; CDR3aa: ASGRGTETQY
v_gene: TRBV10-3; j_gene: TRBJ1-1; CDR3aa: AISEAGTDTEAF
v_gene: TRBV20-1; j_gene: TRBJ1-4; CDR3aa: SAGGRVREKLF
v_gene: TRBV12-3/TRBV12-4; j_gene: TRBJ2-7; CDR3aa: ASSPLMDSQCS
v_gene: TRBV2; j_gene: TRBJ2-5; CDR3aa: ASSEYAGVVETQY
v_gene: TRBV11-1; j_gene: TRBJ2-7; CDR3aa: ASSRRFSYEQY
v_gene: TRBV2; j_gene: TRBJ2-7; CDR3aa: ASSDRGGNEQY
v_gene: TRBV29-1; j_gene: TRBJ2-2; CDR3aa: SVELGGVGGELF
v_gene: TRBV6-5; j_gene: TRBJ2-6; CDR3aa: ASSSEGPGSSANVLT
v_gene: TRBV2; j_gene: TRBJ2-7; CDR3aa: ASSRLETAFTNEQY
v_gene: TRBV7-9; j_gene: TRBJ1-4; CDR3aa: ASSLQRGGEKLF
v_gene: TRBV5-4; j_gene: TRBJ1-2; CDR3aa: ARSGGHGYGYT
v_gene: TRBV30; j_gene: TRBJ2-5; CDR3aa: AWSVVETQY
v_gene: TRBV20-1; j_gene: TRBJ1-1; CDR3aa: SASGQTGTEAF
v_gene: TRBV20-1; j_gene: TRBJ1-6; CDR3aa: SAGEEGSPLH
v_gene: TRBV2; j_gene: TRBJ1-5; CDR3aa: ASVGSGASGQPQH
v_gene: TRBV10-3; j_gene: TRBJ1-1; CDR3aa: AISETGKNTEAF
v_gene: TRBV11-2; j_gene: TRBJ2-7; CDR3aa: ASSTSGGDEQY
v_gene: TRBV29-1; j_gene: TRBJ2-1; CDR3aa: SVIAGYNEQF
v_gene: TRBV7-9; j_gene: TRBJ2-7; CDR3aa: ASSPRGGAKDYEQY
v_gene: TRBV29-1; j_gene: TRBJ2-7; CDR3aa: SVETGVSYEQY